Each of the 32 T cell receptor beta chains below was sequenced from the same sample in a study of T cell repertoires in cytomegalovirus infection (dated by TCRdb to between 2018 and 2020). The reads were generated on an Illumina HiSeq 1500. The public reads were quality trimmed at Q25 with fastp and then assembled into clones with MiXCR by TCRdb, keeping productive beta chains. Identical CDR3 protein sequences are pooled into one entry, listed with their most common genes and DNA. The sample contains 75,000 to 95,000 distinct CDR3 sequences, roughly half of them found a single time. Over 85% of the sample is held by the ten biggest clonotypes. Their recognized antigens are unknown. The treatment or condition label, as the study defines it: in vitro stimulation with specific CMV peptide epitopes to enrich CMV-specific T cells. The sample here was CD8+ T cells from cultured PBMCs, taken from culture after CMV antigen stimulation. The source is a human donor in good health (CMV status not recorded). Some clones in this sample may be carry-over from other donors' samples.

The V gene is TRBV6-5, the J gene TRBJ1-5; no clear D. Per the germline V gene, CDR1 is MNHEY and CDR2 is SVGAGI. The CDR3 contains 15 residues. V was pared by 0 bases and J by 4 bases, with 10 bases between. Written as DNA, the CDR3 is TGTGCCAGCAGTTACTCGAACGGCAGAAATCAGCCCCAGCATTTT. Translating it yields CASSYSNGRNQPQHF.

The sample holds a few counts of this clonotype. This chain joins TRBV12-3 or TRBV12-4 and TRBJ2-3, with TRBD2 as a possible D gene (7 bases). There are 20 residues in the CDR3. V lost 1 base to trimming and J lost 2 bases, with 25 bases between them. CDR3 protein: CASSLGTVILDGGPTDTQYF. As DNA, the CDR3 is TGTGCCAGCAGTTTAGGGACAGTTATCTTGGACGGGGGGCCCACAGATACGCAGTATTTT.

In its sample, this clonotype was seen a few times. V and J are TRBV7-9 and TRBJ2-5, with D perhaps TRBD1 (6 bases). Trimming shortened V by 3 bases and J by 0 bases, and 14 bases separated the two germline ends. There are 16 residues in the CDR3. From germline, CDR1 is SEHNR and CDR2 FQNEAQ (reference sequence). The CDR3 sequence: CASSFSRGGYQETQYF. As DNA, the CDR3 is TGTGCCAGCAGCTTTTCCAGGGGTGGGTACCAAGAGACCCAGTACTTC.

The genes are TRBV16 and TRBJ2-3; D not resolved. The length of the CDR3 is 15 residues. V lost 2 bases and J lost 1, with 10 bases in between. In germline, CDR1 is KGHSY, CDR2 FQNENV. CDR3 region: CASSQGRIGTDTQYF. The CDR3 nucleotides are TGTGCCAGCAGCCAAGGACGGATCGGCACAGATACGCAGTATTTT.

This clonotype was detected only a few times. The CDR3 protein is CASSLATGTAPDTQYF. The CDR3 bases are TGTGCCAGCAGCTTAGCTACAGGGACAGCGCCAGATACGCAGTATTTT. This chain joins TRBV7-6 and TRBJ2-3, with 7 nucleotides matching TRBD1. This CDR3 contains 16 residues. The V and J ends lost 0 bases and 4 bases, in that order; junction bases with no gene match: 7. Germline CDR1 and CDR2: SGHVS and FNYEAQ.

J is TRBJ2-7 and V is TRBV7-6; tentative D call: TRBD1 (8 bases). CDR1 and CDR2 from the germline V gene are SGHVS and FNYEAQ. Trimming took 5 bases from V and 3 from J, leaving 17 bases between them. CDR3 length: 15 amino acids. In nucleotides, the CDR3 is TGTGCCAGCAGCCTAGGGGGGGGACAGGTCTACGAGCAGTACTTC. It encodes CASSLGGGQVYEQYF.

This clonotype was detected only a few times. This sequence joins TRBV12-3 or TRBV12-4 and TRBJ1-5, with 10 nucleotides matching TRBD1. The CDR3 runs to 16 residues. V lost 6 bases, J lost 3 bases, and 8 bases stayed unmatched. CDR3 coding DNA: TGTGCCAGCAGGCTGGGACAGGGGTCCTCCAATCAGCCCCAGCATTTT. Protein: CASRLGQGSSNQPQHF.

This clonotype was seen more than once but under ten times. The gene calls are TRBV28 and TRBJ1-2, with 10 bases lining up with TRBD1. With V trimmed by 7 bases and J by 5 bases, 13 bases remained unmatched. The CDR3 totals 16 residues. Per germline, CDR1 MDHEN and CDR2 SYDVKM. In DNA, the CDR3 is TGTGCCAGCACCTTACTCTCGGGACAGGGGCAGTATGGCTACACCTTC. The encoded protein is CASTLLSGQGQYGYTF.

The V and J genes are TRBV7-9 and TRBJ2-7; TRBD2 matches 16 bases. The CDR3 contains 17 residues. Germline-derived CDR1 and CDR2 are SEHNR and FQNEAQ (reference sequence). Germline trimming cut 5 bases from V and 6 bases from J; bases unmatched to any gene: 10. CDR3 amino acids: CASSKGTSGRGNLEQYF. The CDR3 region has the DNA TGTGCCAGCAGCAAAGGGACTAGCGGGAGGGGGAATCTCGAGCAGTACTTC.

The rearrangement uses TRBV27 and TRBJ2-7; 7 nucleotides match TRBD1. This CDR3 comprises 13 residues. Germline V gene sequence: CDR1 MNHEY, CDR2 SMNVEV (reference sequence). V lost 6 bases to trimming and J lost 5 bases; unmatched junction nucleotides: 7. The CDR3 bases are TGTGCCAGCAGACTAGGGGGCAGCAACGAGCAGTACTTC. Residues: CASRLGGSNEQYF.

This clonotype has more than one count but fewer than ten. The CDR3 protein is CATSDSGTGNGEQFF. The CDR3 DNA follows: TGTGCCACCAGTGATTCCGGGACAGGGAACGGTGAGCAGTTCTTC. The V call is TRBV24-1, the J call TRBJ2-1; 9 bases agree with TRBD1. J gave up 9 bases and V 2 bases, and 7 bases lay outside the gene matches. In germline, CDR1 is KGHDR, CDR2 SFDVKD. This CDR3 contains 15 residues.

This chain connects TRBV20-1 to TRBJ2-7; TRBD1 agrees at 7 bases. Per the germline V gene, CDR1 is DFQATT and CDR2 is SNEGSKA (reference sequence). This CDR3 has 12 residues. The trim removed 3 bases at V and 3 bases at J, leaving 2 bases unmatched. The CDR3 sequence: CSARGQRYEQYF. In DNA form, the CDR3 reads TGCAGTGCTAGGGGACAGCGCTACGAGCAGTACTTC.

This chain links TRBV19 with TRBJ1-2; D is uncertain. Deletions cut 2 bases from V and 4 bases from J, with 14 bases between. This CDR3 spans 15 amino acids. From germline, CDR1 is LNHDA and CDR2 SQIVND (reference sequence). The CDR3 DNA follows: TGTGCCAGTAGTATACTGAGGCAGAAACTCTATGGCTACACCTTC. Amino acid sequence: CASSILRQKLYGYTF.

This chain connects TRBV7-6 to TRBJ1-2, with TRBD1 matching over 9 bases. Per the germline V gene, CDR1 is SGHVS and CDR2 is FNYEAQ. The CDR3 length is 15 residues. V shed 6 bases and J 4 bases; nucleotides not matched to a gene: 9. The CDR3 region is CASSATGGRGYGYTF. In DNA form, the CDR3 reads TGTGCCAGCAGTGCTACAGGGGGCCGGGGCTATGGCTACACCTTC.

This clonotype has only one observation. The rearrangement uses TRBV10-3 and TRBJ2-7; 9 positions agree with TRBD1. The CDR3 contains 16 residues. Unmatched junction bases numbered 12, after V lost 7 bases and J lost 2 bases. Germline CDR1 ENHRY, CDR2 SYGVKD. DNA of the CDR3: TGTGCCATCAATAGGATTGCGGGACAGGGAACCTACGAGCAGTACTTC. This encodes CAINRIAGQGTYEQYF.

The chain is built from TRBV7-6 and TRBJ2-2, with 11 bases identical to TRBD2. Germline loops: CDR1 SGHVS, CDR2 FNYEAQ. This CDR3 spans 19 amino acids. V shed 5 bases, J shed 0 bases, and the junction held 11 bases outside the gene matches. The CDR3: CASSQMGGLAESNTGELFF. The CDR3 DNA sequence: TGTGCCAGCAGCCAAATGGGGGGACTAGCGGAGTCGAACACCGGGGAGCTGTTTTTT.

The CDR3 nucleotides are TGTGCCAGCAGCTCAGGTACATCAACTTACGAGCAGTACTTC. Its protein product is CASSSGTSTYEQYF. The gene calls are TRBV7-9 and TRBJ2-7; D is ambiguous. This CDR3 is built from 14 residues. Trimming removed 4 bases at V and 4 bases at J, with 14 bases between. Germline assignment: CDR1 SEHNR and CDR2 FQNEAQ (reference sequence). Using reference TRBV7-9 and TRBJ2-7 for the parts outside the CDR3, the full variable domain is DTGVSQNPRHKITKRGQNVTFRCDPISEHNRLYWYRQTLGQGPEFLTYFQNEAQLEKSRLLSDRFSAERPKGSFSTLEIQRTEQGDSAMYLCASSSGTSTYEQYFGPGTRLTVT.

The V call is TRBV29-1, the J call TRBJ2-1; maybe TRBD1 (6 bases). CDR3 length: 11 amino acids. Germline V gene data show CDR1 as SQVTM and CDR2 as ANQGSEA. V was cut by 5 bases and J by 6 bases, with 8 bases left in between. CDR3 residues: CSVPDSNEQFF. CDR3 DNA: TGCAGCGTTCCGGACAGCAATGAGCAGTTCTTC.

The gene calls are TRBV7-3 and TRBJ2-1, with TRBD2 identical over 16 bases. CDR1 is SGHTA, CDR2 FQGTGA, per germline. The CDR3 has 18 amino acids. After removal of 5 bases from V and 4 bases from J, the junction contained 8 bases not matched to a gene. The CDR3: CASSPGTSGGAWYNEQFF. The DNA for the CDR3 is TGTGCCAGCAGCCCCGGGACTAGCGGGGGGGCCTGGTACAATGAGCAGTTCTTC. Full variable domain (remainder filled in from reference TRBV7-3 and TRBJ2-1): GAGVSQTPSNKVTEKGKYVELRCDPISGHTALYWYRQSLGQGPEFLIYFQGTGAADDSGLPNDRFFAVRPEGSVSTLKIQRTERGDSAVYLCASSPGTSGGAWYNEQFFGPGTRLTVL.

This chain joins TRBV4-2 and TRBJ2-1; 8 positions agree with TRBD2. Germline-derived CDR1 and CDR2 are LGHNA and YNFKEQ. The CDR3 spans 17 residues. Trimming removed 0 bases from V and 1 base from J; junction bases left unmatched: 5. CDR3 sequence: CASSQDQAGESYNEQFF. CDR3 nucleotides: TGTGCCAGCAGCCAAGATCAAGCGGGAGAGTCCTACAATGAGCAGTTCTTC.

The CDR3 sequence is CASSGSNYGYTF. The CDR3 region has the DNA TGTGCCAGCAGTGGGTCTAACTATGGCTACACCTTC. The V gene is TRBV27, the J gene TRBJ1-2; D unresolved. Between the trimmed V and J ends, which lost 5 bases and 0 bases, there was a span of 4 bases. The CDR3 length is 12 residues. CDR1 MNHEY and CDR2 SMNVEV come from the germline V gene (reference sequence).

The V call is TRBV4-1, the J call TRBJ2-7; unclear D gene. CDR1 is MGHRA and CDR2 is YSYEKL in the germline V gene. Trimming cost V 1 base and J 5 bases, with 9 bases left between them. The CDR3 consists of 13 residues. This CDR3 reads CASSQGTLDEQYF. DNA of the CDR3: TGCGCCAGCAGCCAAGGTACGCTCGACGAGCAGTACTTC.

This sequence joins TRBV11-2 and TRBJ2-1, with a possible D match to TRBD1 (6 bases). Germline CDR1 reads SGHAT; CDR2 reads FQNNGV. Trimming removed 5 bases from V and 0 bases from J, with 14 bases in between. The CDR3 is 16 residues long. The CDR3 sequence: CASSPEQGFSYNEQFF. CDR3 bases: TGTGCCAGCAGCCCAGAACAGGGTTTCTCCTACAATGAGCAGTTCTTC.

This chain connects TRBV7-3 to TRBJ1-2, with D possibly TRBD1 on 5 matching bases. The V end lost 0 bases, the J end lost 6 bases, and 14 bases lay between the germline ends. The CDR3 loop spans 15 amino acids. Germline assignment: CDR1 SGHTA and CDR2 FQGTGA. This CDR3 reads CASSLTTGPRDGYTF. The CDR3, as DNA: TGTGCCAGCAGCTTAACAACAGGACCTCGCGATGGCTACACCTTC.

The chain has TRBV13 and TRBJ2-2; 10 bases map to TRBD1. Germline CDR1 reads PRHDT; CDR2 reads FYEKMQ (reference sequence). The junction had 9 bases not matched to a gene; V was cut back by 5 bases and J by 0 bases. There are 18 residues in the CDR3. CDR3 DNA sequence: TGTGCCAGCAGCCTTCTCGGGACAGGGGATTCGAACACCGGGGAGCTGTTTTTT. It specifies CASSLLGTGDSNTGELFF.

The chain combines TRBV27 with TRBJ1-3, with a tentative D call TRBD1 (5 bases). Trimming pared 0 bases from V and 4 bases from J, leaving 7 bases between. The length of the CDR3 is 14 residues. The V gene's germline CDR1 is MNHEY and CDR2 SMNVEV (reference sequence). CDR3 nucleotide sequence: TGTGCCAGCAGTTTATCAGGGGTCGGAAACACCATATATTTT. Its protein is CASSLSGVGNTIYF.

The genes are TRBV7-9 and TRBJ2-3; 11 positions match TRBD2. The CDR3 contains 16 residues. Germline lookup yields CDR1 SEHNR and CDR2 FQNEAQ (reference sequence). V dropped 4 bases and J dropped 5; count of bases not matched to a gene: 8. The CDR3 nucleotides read TGTGCCAGCAGCTCCTCATTAGCGGGAGGGAGAGATACGCAGTATTTT. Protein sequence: CASSSSLAGGRDTQYF.

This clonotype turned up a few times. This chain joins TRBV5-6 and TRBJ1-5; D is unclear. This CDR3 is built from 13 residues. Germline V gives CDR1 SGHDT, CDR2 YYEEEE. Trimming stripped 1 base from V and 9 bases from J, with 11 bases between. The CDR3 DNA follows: TGTGCCAGCAGCTTGAACAGCTCTCCGCCCCAGCATTTT. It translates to CASSLNSSPPQHF.

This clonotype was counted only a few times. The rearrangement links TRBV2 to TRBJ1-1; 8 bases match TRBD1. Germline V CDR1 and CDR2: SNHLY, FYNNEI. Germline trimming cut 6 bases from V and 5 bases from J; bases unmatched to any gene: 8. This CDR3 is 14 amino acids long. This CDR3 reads CASRSQGVTTEAFF. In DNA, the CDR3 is TGTGCCAGCAGGTCACAGGGGGTTACGACTGAAGCTTTCTTT.

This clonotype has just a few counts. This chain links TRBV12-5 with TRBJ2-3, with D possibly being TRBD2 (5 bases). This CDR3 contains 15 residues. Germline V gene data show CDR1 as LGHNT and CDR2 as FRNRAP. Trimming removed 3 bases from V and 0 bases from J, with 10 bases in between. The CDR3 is CASGFDAGSTDTQYF. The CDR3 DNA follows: TGTGCTAGTGGTTTCGATGCGGGTAGCACAGATACGCAGTATTTT.

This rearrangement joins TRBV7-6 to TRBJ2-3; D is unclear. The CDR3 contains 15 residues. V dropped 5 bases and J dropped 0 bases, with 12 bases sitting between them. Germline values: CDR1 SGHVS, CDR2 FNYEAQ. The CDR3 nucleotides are TGTGCCAGCAGCCGGCGGCCAGCTAGCACAGATACGCAGTATTTT. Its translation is CASSRRPASTDTQYF.

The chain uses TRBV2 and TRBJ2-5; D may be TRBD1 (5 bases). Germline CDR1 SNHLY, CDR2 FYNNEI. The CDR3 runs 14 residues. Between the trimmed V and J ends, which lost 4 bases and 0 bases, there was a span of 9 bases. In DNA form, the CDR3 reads TGTGCCAGCAGTGTCGAACAGGACCAAGAGACCCAGTACTTC. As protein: CASSVEQDQETQYF. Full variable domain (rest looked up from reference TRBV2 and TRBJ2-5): EPEVTQTPSHQVTQMGQEVILRCVPISNHLYFYWYRQILGQKVEFLVSFYNNEISEKSEIFDDQFSVERPDGSNFTLKIRSTKLEDSAMYFCASSVEQDQETQYFGPGTRLLVL.